Below are 10 T cell receptor beta chains sequenced from a single sample in a study of cytomegalovirus exposure and HLA in healthy donors (dated by TCRdb to 2016 to 2017). Library creation used the immunoSEQ multiplex PCR assay. The multiplex PCR relied on a mix of 60 forward primers for TCR Vbeta segments and 13 reverse primers for TCR Jbeta segments. TCRdb carries this immuneACCESS record with in-frame sequences only. Its versions omit some clonotypes, under half of them owing to an unresolved V gene in the studies checked, with the rest unexplained. In this sample the table shows 250,000 to 350,000 clones, roughly 89% of which occur a single time. Jointly, the top ten make up 4% of the sample. Sequenced input: PBMCs. Source of these receptors: a man aged 35 to 55 in good health and CMV-seropositive.

This chain joins TRBV6-6 and TRBJ1-2; D remains unclear. Trimming took off 0 bases at V and 4 bases at J, with 9 bases between the two ends. This CDR3 comprises 14 residues. The germline gives CDR1 MNHNY, CDR2 SVGAGI (reference sequence). CDR3 nucleotides: TGTGCCAGCAGTTACTCAGAAGAGGGCTATGGCTACACCTTC. This translates into CASSYSEEGYGYTF.

J is TRBJ1-2 and V is TRBV4-2; 7 bases align to TRBD1. The V gene end was trimmed by 4 bases and the J gene end by 6 bases; junction bases not matched to a gene: 8. Per the germline V gene, CDR1 is LGHNA and CDR2 is YNFKEQ. This CDR3 has 14 residues. Here the CDR3 reads CASSPETGWDGYTF. The CDR3 nucleotides read TGTGCCAGCAGCCCAGAGACAGGGTGGGATGGCTACACCTTC.

This chain connects TRBV29-1 to TRBJ1-2; TRBD1 agrees at 8 bases. Germline CDR1 reads SQVTM; CDR2 reads ANQGSEA. CDR3 size: 13 residues. The V segment lost 7 bases and the J segment 5 bases; nucleotides outside the gene matches: 9. CDR3 loop: CSARRQGAYGYTF. In nucleotides, the CDR3 is TGCAGCGCGAGGCGGCAGGGGGCTTATGGCTACACCTTC.

The rearrangement joins TRBV4-3 to TRBJ2-2; a weak D match, TRBD2 (5 bases). The CDR3 extends over 16 amino acids. Trimming left V 0 bases short and J 6 bases short, with 14 bases between. The germline gives CDR1 LGHNA, CDR2 YSLEER. Written as DNA, the CDR3 is TGCGCCAGCAGCCAAGATCGTGGGAGAGGCGCCGGGGAGCTGTTTTTT. Translated, it gives CASSQDRGRGAGELFF.

V is TRBV19 and J is TRBJ2-1; D is ambiguous. The germline gives CDR1 LNHDA, CDR2 SQIVND (reference sequence). CDR3 size: 14 residues. Trimming pared 2 bases from V and 1 base from J, leaving 6 bases between. The CDR3 region is CASSITLSYNEQFF. In DNA, the CDR3 is TGTGCCAGTAGTATAACTCTTTCCTACAATGAGCAGTTCTTC.

V gene TRBV5-1 combines with J gene TRBJ2-3, with 11 bases aligning to TRBD2. This CDR3 contains 16 residues. The ends lost 4 bases at V and 4 bases at J; junction bases unmatched: 8. In germline, CDR1 is SGHRS, CDR2 YFSETQ. CDR3 DNA sequence: TGCGCCAGCAGCAAAACTAGCGGGAGTAGAGCAGATACGCAGTATTTT. Translated: CASSKTSGSRADTQYF.

The J gene is TRBJ2-7, the V gene TRBV7-3; a possible D gene is TRBD2 (5 bases). Trimming cost V 1 base and J 6 bases, with 7 bases left between them. Germline loops: CDR1 SGHTA, CDR2 FQGTGA. This CDR3 region has 12 residues. CDR3 DNA: TGTGCCAGCAGCTTAATGGGAGCCGAGCAGTACTTC. Protein sequence: CASSLMGAEQYF.

CDR3 coding DNA: TGTGCCACCAGGGGAGAGGGGAACGAGCAGTACTTC. It yields the protein CATRGEGNEQYF. The chain recombines TRBV19 with TRBJ2-7; possibly TRBD1 for D (6 bases). The length of the CDR3 is 12 residues. Germline V gene lookup returns CDR1 LNHDA and CDR2 SQIVND (reference sequence). Trimming shortened V by 10 bases and J by 5 bases, and 15 bases separated the two germline ends.

The chain recombines TRBV28 with TRBJ1-2; 8 nucleotides align to TRBD1. CDR3 size: 19 residues. V shed 6 bases, J shed 8 bases, and the junction held 26 bases outside the gene matches. Germline CDR1 and CDR2: MDHEN and SYDVKM. The CDR3 nucleotides read TGTGCCAGCAGCCCGCGATCTTTAGCAGGGGGCGCTTTTGGGGACGGCTACACCTTC. Its translation is CASSPRSLAGGAFGDGYTF.

The chain is built from TRBV7-2 and TRBJ2-4; no clear D. Germline CDR1 SGHTA, CDR2 FQGNSA. The CDR3 is made up of 16 amino acids. Trimming stripped 4 bases from V and 0 bases from J, with 13 bases between. CDR3 in amino acids: CASSSPFKLAKNIQYF. The CDR3 DNA reads TGTGCCAGCAGCTCCCCTTTTAAACTAGCCAAAAACATTCAGTACTTC.